This T cell receptor beta chain was profiled in a study of shared clonotypes between healthy human individuals. The CDR3 consists of 13 residues. V lost 10 bases to trimming and J lost 5 bases; unmatched junction nucleotides: 9. From germline, CDR1 is SEHNR and CDR2 FQNEAQ (reference sequence). Some clones are missing from TCRdb's copy, which holds only in-frame ones; the method was immunoSEQ multiplex PCR. The table lists roughly 660,000 clones, 90% of them singletons. The chain links TRBV7-9 to TRBJ2-7, with 9 bases fitting TRBD2. Sequencing was done on a sample of memory CD8+ T cells from PBMCs. Subset noted: CD45RO+ cells pooled with CCR7-negative TemRA cells. This clonotype was obtained from a man younger than 30 in good health. Some clones in this sample may be carry-over from other donors' samples. DNA of the CDR3: TGTGCCACCTGGCGGGAGGGCCTCGACGAGCAGTACTTC. This translates into CATWREGLDEQYF.